This T cell receptor beta chain was captured by sequencing in a study of beta chain features in type 1 diabetes. Study-level points and caveats: PCR might pick shorter templates more often, in the same way for patients and controls. For type 1 diabetes patients, VDJ junctions showed fewer insertions and more deletions.

This clone was seen a few times. Its specificity is unknown. Expressed TCRB transcripts were sequenced because the isolated RNA had all been reverse transcribed beforehand. Profiling relied on immunoSEQ multiplex PCR, and the TCRdb table lists in-frame clones only, not all of them. Here the sample spans about 270,000 clones, over 12% being singletons. The receptor was isolated from a woman aged 40-49 years in good health. Sequencing was carried out using naive CD4+ T cells from blood.

The CDR3 reads CASEGAPAGEQFF. CDR3 coding DNA: TGTGCCAGCGAGGGGGCCCCCGCGGGTGAGCAGTTCTTC. The rearrangement uses TRBV2 and TRBJ2-1, with TRBD1 matching 7 bases. The CDR3 contains 13 residues. Trimming took 8 bases from V and 9 from J; bases not matched to a gene: 10. Germline V gene data show CDR1 as SNHLY and CDR2 as FYNNEI.